The 10 T cell receptor beta chains in this list originate from one sample, sequenced in a study of long-term antiretroviral therapy in people with HIV. The assay used was immunoSEQ (version v3.0), run at survey level. Assay: immunoSEQ multiplex PCR; the TCRdb copy retains only in-frame clones and omits some. The sample records 14,000 or so clones, 65% to 90% being singletons. The sequenced sample was unsorted PBMCs, obtained 0.4 years after starting antiretroviral therapy. The receptors come from a man under 40 with HIV.

The gene calls are TRBV2 and TRBJ2-1; 10 positions agree with TRBD1. V lost 3 bases and J lost 7; bases outside the gene matches: 9. The CDR3 loop spans 16 amino acids. Germline V gene data show CDR1 as SNHLY and CDR2 as FYNNEI. The DNA for the CDR3 is TGTGCCAGCAGTGATTGGATGGACAGGGGGAGGAATGAGCAGTTCTTC. Protein: CASSDWMDRGRNEQFF.

The CDR3 bases are TGCGCCAGCAGCCCGGGGCTCTACAGCACAGATACGCAGTATTTT. Protein sequence: CASSPGLYSTDTQYF. The chain is built from TRBV4-3 and TRBJ2-3; D possibly uses TRBD1 or TRBD2 (5 bases each). The CDR3 extends over 15 amino acids. The germline V gene has CDR1 LGHNA and CDR2 YSLEER. The ends were cut back, 4 bases at V and 0 bases at J, with 11 bases in the middle.

The chain recombines TRBV7-1 with TRBJ2-6; D may be TRBD1 (5 bases). TRBV7-1 is designated an ORF whose function remains uncertain. The CDR3 loop spans 18 amino acids. V gave up 5 bases and J gave up 5 bases, with 22 bases separating them. The CDR3 loop is CASSNGNRGQSRANVLTF. The CDR3 DNA reads as TGTGCCAGCAGCAATGGTAATCGAGGACAAAGTCGGGCCAACGTCCTGACTTTC.

This chain uses TRBV28 with TRBJ2-7, with 9 bases lining up with TRBD1. There are 14 residues in the CDR3. The germline gives CDR1 MDHEN, CDR2 SYDVKM. V gave up 4 bases and J gave up 7 bases; unmatched junction bases: 8. For the CDR3, the DNA is TGTGCCAGCAGTTCAGCGGACAGGGGTAGAGAGCAGTACTTC. Residues: CASSSADRGREQYF.

The gene calls are TRBV6-5 and TRBJ1-2; D is ambiguous. This CDR3 spans 14 amino acids. V dropped 5 bases and J dropped 1 base, with 11 bases sitting between them. The germline CDR1 and CDR2 sequences are MNHEY and SVGAGI. The CDR3 loop is CASSQRRDNYGYTF. In DNA, the CDR3 is TGTGCCAGCAGTCAAAGACGCGATAACTATGGCTACACCTTC.

This clone is a singleton in its sample. The rearrangement uses TRBV18 and TRBJ2-3, with TRBD1 identical over 7 bases. The CDR3 is 15 residues long. Germline V CDR1 and CDR2: KGHSH, LQKENI. J lost 2 bases, V lost 4 bases, and 6 bases had no gene match. The CDR3 DNA sequence: TGTGCCAGCTCACTACAGGGGAGTGCCACAGATACGCAGTATTTT. Its protein product is CASSLQGSATDTQYF.

V gene TRBV20-1 combines with J gene TRBJ2-1; D gene unclear. The CDR3 covers 11 residues. Trimming removed 1 base from V and 14 bases from J, with 12 bases in between. CDR1 is DFQATT and CDR2 is SNEGSKA in the germline V gene (reference sequence). For the CDR3, the DNA is TGCAGTGCTAGAGTTCGTGGCTCTGAGTTCTTC. Translated, it gives CSARVRGSEFF.

The CDR3 coding sequence is TGTGCCAGCAGTGACTCTAAGGGCTCCAAGAGATCGGAATCCTACAATGAGCAGTTCTTC. Protein sequence: CASSDSKGSKRSESYNEQFF. V gene TRBV6-4 combines with J gene TRBJ2-1; no reliable D call. Per the germline V gene, CDR1 is MRHNA and CDR2 is SNTAGT. This CDR3 is 20 amino acids long. V was clipped by 0 bases and J by 1 base, with 22 bases between them.

This chain connects TRBV21-1 to TRBJ2-7. TRBV21-1 constitutes a pseudogene. The CDR3 runs to 13 residues. The CDR3 loop reads CASSKTRAYEQYF. CDR3 in DNA: TGTGCCAGCAGCAAGACCAGAGCCTACGAGCAGTACTTC.

This sequence joins TRBV4-3 and TRBJ1-5; tentatively, D is TRBD1 (6 bases). Germline V gene lookup returns CDR1 LGHNA and CDR2 YSLEER. V was shortened by 1 base and J by 3 bases, with 22 bases between the two germline ends. The CDR3 contains 19 residues. The CDR3 here is CASSQALGTAGANNQPQHF. DNA for the CDR3: TGCGCCAGCAGCCAAGCATTGGGAACTGCAGGGGCTAACAATCAGCCCCAGCATTTT.